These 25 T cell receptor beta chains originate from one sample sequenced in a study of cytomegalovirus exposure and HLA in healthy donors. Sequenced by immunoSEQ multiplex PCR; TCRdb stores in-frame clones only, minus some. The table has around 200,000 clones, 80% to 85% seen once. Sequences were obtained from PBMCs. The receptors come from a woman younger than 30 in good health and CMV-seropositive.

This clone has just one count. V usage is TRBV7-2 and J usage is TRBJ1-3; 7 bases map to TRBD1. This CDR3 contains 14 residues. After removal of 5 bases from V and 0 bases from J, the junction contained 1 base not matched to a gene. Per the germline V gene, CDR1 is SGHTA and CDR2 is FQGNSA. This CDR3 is CASSRDSSGNTIYF. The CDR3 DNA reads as TGTGCCAGCAGCCGGGACAGCTCTGGAAACACCATATATTTT. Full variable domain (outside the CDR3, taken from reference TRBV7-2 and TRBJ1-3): GAGVSQSPSNKVTEKGKDVELRCDPISGHTALYWYRQSLGQGLEFLIYFQGNSAPDKSGLPSDRFSAERTGGSVSTLTIQRTQQEDSAVYLCASSRDSSGNTIYFGEGSWLTVV.

The CDR3 bases are TGTGCCAGCAGCCCCCCTGGGGGAGGTTACGAGCAGTACTTC. It specifies CASSPPGGGYEQYF. This sequence joins TRBV9 and TRBJ2-7, with TRBD2 as a possible D gene (6 bases). V was trimmed by 4 bases and J by 4 bases, leaving 15 bases between them. The germline gives CDR1 SGDLS, CDR2 YYNGEE. The CDR3 length is 14 residues.

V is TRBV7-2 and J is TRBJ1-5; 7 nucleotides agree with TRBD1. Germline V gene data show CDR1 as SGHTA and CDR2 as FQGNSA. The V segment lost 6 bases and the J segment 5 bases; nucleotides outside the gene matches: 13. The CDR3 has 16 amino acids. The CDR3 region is CASSSQGSSAYQPQHF. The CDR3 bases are TGTGCCAGCAGTTCACAGGGGAGCAGTGCTTATCAGCCCCAGCATTTT.

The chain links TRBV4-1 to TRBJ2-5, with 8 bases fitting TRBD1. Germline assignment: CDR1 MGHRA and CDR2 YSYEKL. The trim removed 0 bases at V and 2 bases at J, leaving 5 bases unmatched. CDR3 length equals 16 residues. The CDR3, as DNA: TGCGCCAGCAGCCAAGACCCCGGACAGGGACAAGAGACCCAGTACTTC. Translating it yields CASSQDPGQGQETQYF.

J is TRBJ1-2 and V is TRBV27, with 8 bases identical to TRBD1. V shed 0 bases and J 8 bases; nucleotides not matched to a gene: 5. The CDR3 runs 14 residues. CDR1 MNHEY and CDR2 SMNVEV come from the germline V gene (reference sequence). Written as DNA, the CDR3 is TGTGCCAGCAGTTTATCGTTACAGGGGGACGGCTACACCTTC. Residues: CASSLSLQGDGYTF.

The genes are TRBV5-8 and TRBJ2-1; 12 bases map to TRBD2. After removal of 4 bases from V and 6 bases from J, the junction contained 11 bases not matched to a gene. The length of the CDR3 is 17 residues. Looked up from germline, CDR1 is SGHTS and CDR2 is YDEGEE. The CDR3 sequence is CASSRGLAGILVNEQFF. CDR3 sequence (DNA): TGTGCCAGCAGCCGAGGACTAGCGGGGATTTTAGTCAATGAGCAGTTCTTC.

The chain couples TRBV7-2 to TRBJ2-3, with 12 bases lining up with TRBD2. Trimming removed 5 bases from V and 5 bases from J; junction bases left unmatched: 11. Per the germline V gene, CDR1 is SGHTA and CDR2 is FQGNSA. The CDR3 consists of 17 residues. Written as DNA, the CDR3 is TGTGCCAGCAGCCTGGGCCTAGCGGGGGGGCGGTTAGATACGCAGTATTTT. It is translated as CASSLGLAGGRLDTQYF. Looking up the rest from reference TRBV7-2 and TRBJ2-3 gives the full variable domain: GAGVSQSPSNKVTEKGKDVELRCDPISGHTALYWYRQSLGQGLEFLIYFQGNSAPDKSGLPSDRFSAERTGGSVSTLTIQRTQQEDSAVYLCASSLGLAGGRLDTQYFGPGTRLTVL.

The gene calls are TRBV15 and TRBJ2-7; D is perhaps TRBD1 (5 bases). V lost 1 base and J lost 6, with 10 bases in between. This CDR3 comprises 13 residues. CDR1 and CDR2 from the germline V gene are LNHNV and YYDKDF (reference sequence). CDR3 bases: TGTGCCACCAGCAGAGTCATGGGGCTCGAGCAGTACTTC. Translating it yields CATSRVMGLEQYF.

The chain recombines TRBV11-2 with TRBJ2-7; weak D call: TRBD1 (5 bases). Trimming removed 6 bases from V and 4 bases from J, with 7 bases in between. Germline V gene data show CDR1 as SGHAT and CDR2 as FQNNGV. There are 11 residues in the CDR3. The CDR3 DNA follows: TGTGCCAGCAGACAGGATTACGAGCAGTACTTC. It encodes CASRQDYEQYF.

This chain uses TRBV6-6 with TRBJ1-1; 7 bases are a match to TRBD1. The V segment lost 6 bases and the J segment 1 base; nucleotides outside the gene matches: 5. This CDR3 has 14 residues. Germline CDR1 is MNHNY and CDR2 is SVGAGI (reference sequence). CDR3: CASSLGQRNTEAFF. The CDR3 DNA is TGTGCCAGCAGCCTGGGACAGCGGAACACTGAAGCTTTCTTT.

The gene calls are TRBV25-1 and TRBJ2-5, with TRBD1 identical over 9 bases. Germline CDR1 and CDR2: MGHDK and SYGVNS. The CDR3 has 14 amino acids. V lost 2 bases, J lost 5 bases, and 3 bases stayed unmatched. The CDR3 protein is CASSETGGLETQYF. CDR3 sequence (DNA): TGTGCCAGCAGTGAAACAGGGGGCTTGGAGACCCAGTACTTC. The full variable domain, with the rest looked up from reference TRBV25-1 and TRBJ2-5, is EADIYQTPRYLVIGTGKKITLECSQTMGHDKMYWYQQDPGMELHLIHYSYGVNSTEKGDLSSESTVSRIRTEHFPLTLESARPSHTSQYLCASSETGGLETQYFGPGTRLLVL.

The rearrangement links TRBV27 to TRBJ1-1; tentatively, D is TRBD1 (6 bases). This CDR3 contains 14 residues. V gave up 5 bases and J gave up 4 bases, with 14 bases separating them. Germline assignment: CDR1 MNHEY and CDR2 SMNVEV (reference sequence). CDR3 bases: TGTGCCAGCAGTGCCTCAGGACAGCGCACTGAAGCTTTCTTT. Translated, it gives CASSASGQRTEAFF.

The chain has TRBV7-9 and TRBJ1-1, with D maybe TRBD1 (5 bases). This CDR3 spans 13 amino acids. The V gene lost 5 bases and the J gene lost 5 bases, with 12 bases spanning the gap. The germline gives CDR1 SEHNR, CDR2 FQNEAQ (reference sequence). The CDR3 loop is CASSPGGYTEAFF. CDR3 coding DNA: TGTGCCAGCAGCCCGGGGGGGTATACTGAAGCTTTCTTT. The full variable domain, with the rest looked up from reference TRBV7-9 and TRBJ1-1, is DTGVSQNPRHKITKRGQNVTFRCDPISEHNRLYWYRQTLGQGPEFLTYFQNEAQLEKSRLLSDRFSAERPKGSFSTLEIQRTEQGDSAMYLCASSPGGYTEAFFGQGTRLTVV.

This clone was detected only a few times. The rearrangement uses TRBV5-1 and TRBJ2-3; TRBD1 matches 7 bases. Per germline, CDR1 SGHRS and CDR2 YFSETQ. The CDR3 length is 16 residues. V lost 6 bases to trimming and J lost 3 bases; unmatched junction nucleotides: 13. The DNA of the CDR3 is TGCGCCAGCACCCCCCAGGGGGTGACTCCTACAGATACGCAGTATTTT. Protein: CASTPQGVTPTDTQYF.

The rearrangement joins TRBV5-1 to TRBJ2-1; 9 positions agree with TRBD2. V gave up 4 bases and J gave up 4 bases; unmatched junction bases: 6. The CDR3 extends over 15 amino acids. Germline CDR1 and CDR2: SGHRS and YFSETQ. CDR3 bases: TGCGCCAGCAGCGCCATTGCGGGGGGGTACAATGAGCAGTTCTTC. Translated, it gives CASSAIAGGYNEQFF.

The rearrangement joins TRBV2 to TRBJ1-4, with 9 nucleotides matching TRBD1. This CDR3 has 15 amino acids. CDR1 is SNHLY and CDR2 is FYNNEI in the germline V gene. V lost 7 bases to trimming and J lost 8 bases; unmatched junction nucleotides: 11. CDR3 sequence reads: CASNGGQGGREKLFF. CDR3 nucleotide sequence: TGTGCCAGCAACGGGGGACAGGGAGGGCGGGAAAAACTGTTTTTT.

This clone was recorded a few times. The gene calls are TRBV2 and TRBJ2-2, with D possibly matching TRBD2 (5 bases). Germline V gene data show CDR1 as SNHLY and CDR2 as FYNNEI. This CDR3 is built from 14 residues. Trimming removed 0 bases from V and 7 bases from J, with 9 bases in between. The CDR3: CASSEARVGGELFF. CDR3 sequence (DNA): TGTGCCAGCAGTGAAGCGAGGGTGGGCGGGGAGCTGTTTTTT.

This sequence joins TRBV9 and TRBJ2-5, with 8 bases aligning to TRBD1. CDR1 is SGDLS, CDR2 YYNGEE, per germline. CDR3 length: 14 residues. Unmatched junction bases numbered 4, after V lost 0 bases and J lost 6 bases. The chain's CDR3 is CASSVADRGQTQYF. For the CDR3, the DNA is TGTGCCAGCAGCGTAGCTGACAGGGGTCAGACCCAGTACTTC.

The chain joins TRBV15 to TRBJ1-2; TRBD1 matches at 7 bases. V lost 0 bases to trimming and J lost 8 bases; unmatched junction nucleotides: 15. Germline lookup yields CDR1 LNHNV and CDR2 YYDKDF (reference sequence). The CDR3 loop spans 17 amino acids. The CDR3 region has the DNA TGTGCCACCAGCAGAGATTTTTCAGCGACAGGGACCGTCGGCTACACCTTC. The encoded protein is CATSRDFSATGTVGYTF.

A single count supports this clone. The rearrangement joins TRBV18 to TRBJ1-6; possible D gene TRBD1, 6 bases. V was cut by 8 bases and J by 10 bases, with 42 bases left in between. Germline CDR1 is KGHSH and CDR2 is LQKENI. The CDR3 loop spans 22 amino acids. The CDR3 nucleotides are TGTGCCAGCCCGCCGGCGGGGGCGAATGTCACAACAGCGGGGGCGAATGTCTCACCCCTCCACTTT. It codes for CASPPAGANVTTAGANVSPLHF.

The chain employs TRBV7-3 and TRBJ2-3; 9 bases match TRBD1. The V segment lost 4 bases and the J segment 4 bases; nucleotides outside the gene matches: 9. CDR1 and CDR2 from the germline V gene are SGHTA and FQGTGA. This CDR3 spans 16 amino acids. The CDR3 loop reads CASSSAGTGFSDTQYF. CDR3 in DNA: TGTGCCAGCAGCTCCGCCGGGACAGGGTTTTCAGATACGCAGTATTTT.

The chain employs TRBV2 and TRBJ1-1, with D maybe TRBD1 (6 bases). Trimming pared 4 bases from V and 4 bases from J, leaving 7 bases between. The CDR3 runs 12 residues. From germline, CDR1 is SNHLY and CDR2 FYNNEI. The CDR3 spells CASSARGTEAFF. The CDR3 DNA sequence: TGTGCCAGCAGTGCCAGGGGCACTGAAGCTTTCTTT.

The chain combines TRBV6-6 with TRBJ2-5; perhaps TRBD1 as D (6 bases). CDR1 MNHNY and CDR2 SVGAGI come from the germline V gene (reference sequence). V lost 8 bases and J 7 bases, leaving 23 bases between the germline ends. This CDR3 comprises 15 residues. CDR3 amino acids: CASLPPGAAQGTQYF. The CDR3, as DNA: TGTGCCAGCTTACCCCCAGGGGCCGCCCAGGGGACCCAGTACTTC.

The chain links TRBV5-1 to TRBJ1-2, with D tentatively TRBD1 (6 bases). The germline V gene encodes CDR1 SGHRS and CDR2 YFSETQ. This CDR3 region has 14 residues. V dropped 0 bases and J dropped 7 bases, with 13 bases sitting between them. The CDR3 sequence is CASSLERARGGYTF. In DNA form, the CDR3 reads TGCGCCAGCAGCTTGGAACGGGCCAGGGGTGGCTACACCTTC.

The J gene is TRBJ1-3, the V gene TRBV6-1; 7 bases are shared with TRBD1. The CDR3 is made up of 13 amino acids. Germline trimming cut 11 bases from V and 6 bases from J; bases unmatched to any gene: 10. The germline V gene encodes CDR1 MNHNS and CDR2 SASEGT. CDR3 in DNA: TGTGCCGTGACCGGACAGGCCGCAAACACCATATATTTT. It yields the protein CAVTGQAANTIYF.